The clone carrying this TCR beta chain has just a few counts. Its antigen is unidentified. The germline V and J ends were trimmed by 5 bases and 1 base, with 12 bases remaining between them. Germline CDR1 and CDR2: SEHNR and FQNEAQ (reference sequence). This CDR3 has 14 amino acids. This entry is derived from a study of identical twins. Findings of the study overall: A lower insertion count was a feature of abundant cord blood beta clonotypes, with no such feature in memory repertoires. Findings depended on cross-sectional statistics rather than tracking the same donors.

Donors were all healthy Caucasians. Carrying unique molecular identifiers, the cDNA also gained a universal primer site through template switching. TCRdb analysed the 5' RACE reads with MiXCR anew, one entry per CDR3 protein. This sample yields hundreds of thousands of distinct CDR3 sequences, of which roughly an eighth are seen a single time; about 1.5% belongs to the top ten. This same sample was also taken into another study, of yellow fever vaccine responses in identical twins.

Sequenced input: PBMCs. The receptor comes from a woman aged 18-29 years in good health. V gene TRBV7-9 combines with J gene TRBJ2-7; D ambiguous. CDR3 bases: TGTGCCAGCAGCACCAAAGACACGTCCTACGAGCAGTACTTC. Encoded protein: CASSTKDTSYEQYF.